These 17 T cell receptor beta chains originate from one sample sequenced in a study of T-cell reconstitution after alpha-beta-depleted transplantation in children. Researchers prepared the TCRbeta library using unique molecular identifiers, the study reports. TCRdb independently ran MiXCR on the PCR reads; one entry per CDR3 protein. The sample carries roughly 100,000 distinct CDR3 sequences, roughly 8.4% recorded once. The sequenced sample was PBMCs from the stem cell graft donor, obtained from the stem cell graft. The source of these receptors is a human donor who donated a stem cell graft to a child with congenital amegakaryocytic thrombocytopenia.

This clonotype was seen many times. This rearrangement joins TRBV25-1 to TRBJ2-7; 9 nucleotides line up with TRBD2. The CDR3 loop spans 16 amino acids. The junction had 13 bases not matched to a gene; V was cut back by 1 base and J by 9 bases. Germline V gene sequence: CDR1 MGHDK, CDR2 SYGVNS. CDR3 DNA: TGTGCCAGCAGTGAATCGGGTAGCGGGAGTTATTGGGTGCAGTACTTC. This sequence encodes CASSESGSGSYWVQYF.

In its sample, this clonotype was seen many times. The chain employs TRBV12-3 or TRBV12-4 and TRBJ1-6; 9 bases map to TRBD1. Unmatched junction bases numbered 4, after V lost 5 bases and J lost 5 bases. The CDR3 loop spans 15 amino acids. CDR3 in DNA: TGTGCCAGCAGTCTCGGACAGGGGAATAATTCACCCCTCCACTTT. The encoded protein is CASSLGQGNNSPLHF.

This clonotype appeared many times. This chain joins TRBV4-2 and TRBJ2-5, with 7 positions matching TRBD2. Germline V CDR1 and CDR2: LGHNA, YNFKEQ. The CDR3 loop spans 14 amino acids. V lost 2 bases and J lost 2; bases outside the gene matches: 2. DNA for the CDR3: TGTGCCAGCAGCCAATATAGCGGGCAAGAGACCCAGTACTTC. Its translation is CASSQYSGQETQYF.

This clonotype was seen at least ten times. The rearrangement links TRBV30 to TRBJ1-1; D is undetermined. V was cut by 0 bases and J by 4 bases, with 6 bases left in between. The germline CDR1 and CDR2 sequences are GTSNPN and SVGIG (reference sequence). The CDR3 contains 12 residues. The CDR3 nucleotides are TGTGCCTGGAGTGTGGGCAGCACTGAAGCTTTCTTT. Its protein is CAWSVGSTEAFF. The full variable domain, completed using reference TRBV30 and TRBJ1-1, is SQTIHQWPATLVQPVGSPLSLECTVEGTSNPNLYWYRQAAGRGLQLLFYSVGIGQISSEVPQNLSASRPQDRQFILSSKKLLLSDSGFYLCAWSVGSTEAFFGQGTRLTVV.

This clonotype has more than one count but fewer than ten. A single base separates this from a much larger clone, so it may be a read error. The genes are TRBV15 and TRBJ2-4; 9 nucleotides line up with TRBD1. Germline CDR1 and CDR2: LNHNV and YYDKDF (reference sequence). The CDR3 is 19 amino acids. Written as DNA, the CDR3 is TGTGCCACCAGCAGGCCCCGGGACAGGGCGAATTTAGCCAAAAACAGTCAGTACTTC. Protein product: CATSRPRDRANLAKNSQYF.

This clonotype was counted many times. CDR3 loop: CASSAPGTTTGELFF. DNA for the CDR3: TGTGCCAGCAGTGCTCCCGGGACTACCACCGGGGAGCTGTTTTTT. J is TRBJ2-2 and V is TRBV28; 7 bases are shared with TRBD2. This CDR3 region has 15 residues. V was pared by 5 bases and J by 4 bases, with 7 bases of the junction left unmatched. Germline V lookup: CDR1 MDHEN, CDR2 SYDVKM.

This clonotype has ten or more counts. This CDR3 is CSASGGPRHRAKNIQYF. For the CDR3, the DNA is TGCAGTGCCTCGGGGGGGCCCAGACATCGAGCCAAAAACATTCAGTACTTC. This chain joins TRBV20-1 and TRBJ2-4, with 8 positions matching TRBD2. The CDR3 is made up of 17 amino acids. V dropped 6 bases and J dropped 0; count of bases not matched to a gene: 13. CDR1 and CDR2 from the germline V gene are DFQATT and SNEGSKA (reference sequence).

The CDR3, as DNA: TGTGCCAGCTCACCCCCAGGGCCCCATGAGCAGTTCTTC. Protein: CASSPPGPHEQFF. This chain uses TRBV18 with TRBJ2-1; maybe TRBD1 (5 bases). The V end lost 3 bases, the J end lost 8 bases, and 11 bases lay between the germline ends. Germline CDR1 and CDR2: KGHSH and LQKENI. This CDR3 is built from 13 residues.

At least ten counts were recorded for this clonotype. The rearrangement links TRBV6-1 to TRBJ1-5; TRBD1 is a possible D gene (6 bases). V was trimmed by 4 bases and J by 1 base, leaving 14 bases between them. The CDR3 totals 16 residues. CDR1 and CDR2 from the germline V gene are MNHNS and SASEGT. Here the CDR3 reads CASSVVGRGSNQPQHF. The CDR3 DNA follows: TGTGCCAGCAGTGTTGTCGGGAGGGGGAGCAATCAGCCCCAGCATTTT.

The rearrangement links TRBV20-1 to TRBJ2-7; TRBD1 matches 8 bases. Germline CDR1 is DFQATT and CDR2 is SNEGSKA (reference sequence). The CDR3 spans 14 residues. V shed 5 bases, J shed 3 bases, and the junction held 9 bases outside the gene matches. The CDR3 spells CSASRDRRIYEQYF. The CDR3 DNA is TGCAGTGCTTCGCGGGACAGGCGAATCTACGAGCAGTACTTC.

The table lists this clonotype with many counts. The junction differs from germline at one of its ends, possibly a read error. The V gene is TRBV20-1, the J gene TRBJ2-1, with no clear D. Germline assignment: CDR1 DFQATT and CDR2 SNEGSKA (reference sequence). CDR3 length: 15 amino acids. In DNA form, the CDR3 reads TGCAGTGCGCCCTCGGAGCGCCTCTCCTCCAATGAGCAGTTCTTC. Its protein is CSAPSERLSSNEQFF.

This clonotype was picked up many times. CDR3 in DNA: TGCGCCAGCACCCCGGGACAGGGGGTTTATGGCTACACCTTC. It codes for CASTPGQGVYGYTF. The rearrangement joins TRBV5-1 to TRBJ1-2; TRBD1 matches at 11 bases. This CDR3 spans 14 amino acids. The trim removed 6 bases at V and 5 bases at J, leaving 6 bases unmatched. Looked up from germline, CDR1 is SGHRS and CDR2 is YFSETQ.

This clonotype was counted ten times or more. The gene calls are TRBV20-1 and TRBJ2-4; 7 bases map to TRBD2. Germline CDR1 DFQATT, CDR2 SNEGSKA (reference sequence). V lost 6 bases to trimming and J lost 2 bases; unmatched junction nucleotides: 7. The CDR3 sequence is 14 residues long. CDR3 sequence reads: CSAVSGTPKNIQYF. DNA for the CDR3: TGCAGTGCCGTGAGCGGGACCCCCAAAAACATTCAGTACTTC.

At least ten counts were recorded for this clonotype. V is TRBV9 and J is TRBJ1-2; D gene ambiguous. V lost 1 base and J lost 4, with 14 bases in between. Germline V gene data show CDR1 as SGDLS and CDR2 as YYNGEE. The CDR3 contains 15 residues. The CDR3 region is CASSVYSAGGYGYTF. The CDR3 coding sequence is TGTGCCAGCAGCGTATACAGCGCCGGTGGCTATGGCTACACCTTC.

This clonotype was seen at least ten times. V usage is TRBV12-3 or TRBV12-4 and J usage is TRBJ1-5; no clear D. This CDR3 comprises 13 residues. V was shortened by 5 bases and J by 9 bases, with 14 bases between the two germline ends. The CDR3 protein is CASSQRTERPQHF. As DNA, the CDR3 is TGTGCCAGCAGTCAAAGGACGGAGAGGCCCCAGCATTTT.

There are many counts of this clonotype. The chain is built from TRBV28 and TRBJ2-3; D is uncertain. Germline values: CDR1 MDHEN, CDR2 SYDVKM. V lost 6 bases and J lost 2, with 6 bases in between. The CDR3 contains 12 residues. CDR3 sequence reads: CASSLYTDTQYF. CDR3 coding DNA: TGTGCCAGCAGCCTCTACACAGATACGCAGTATTTT.

The table lists this clonotype with many counts. This chain links TRBV9 with TRBJ2-7, with a tentative D call TRBD2 (6 bases). Per germline, CDR1 SGDLS and CDR2 YYNGEE. The V and J ends lost 0 bases and 0 bases respectively, with 13 bases between them. This CDR3 contains 16 residues. The CDR3 sequence is CASSVDSGLYSYEQYF. For the CDR3, the DNA is TGTGCCAGCAGCGTAGATTCGGGACTGTACTCCTACGAGCAGTACTTC.